This T cell receptor (beta chain) was sequenced during a study of naive and memory T cell subsets. Regarding the study as a whole: Between naive and memory subsets, TCR abundance power law exponents differed. From naive to CM, EM and EMRA, diversity decreased and Gini increased.

CDR1 LGHNT and CDR2 FRNRAP come from the germline V gene. V shed 6 bases and J shed 2 bases, with 10 bases lying between them. The CDR3 is 13 amino acids. A note on this clonotype: Its cognate antigen is unknown.

Two oligonucleotides, mixed equimolar, formed the beta constant-region primer covering TRBC1 and TRBC2. The ligated cDNA underwent four PCR rounds using SP2 and nested alpha and beta constant-region primers. The cDNA 3' end received a ligated single-stranded oligonucleotide carrying the SP2 primer and a 12-nucleotide UMI. TCRdb reanalysed the UMI-ligation and nested PCR reads using MiXCR and keeps one entry per CDR3 protein. This table holds some 22,000 distinct CDR3 sequences, roughly 9.1% found once. Cells stained for CD3, CD4, CD8, CD45RA, CD27 and viability were sorted into four CD45RA/CD27 subsets.

Sequenced input: central memory CD8+ T cells from blood. The chain combines TRBV12-5 with TRBJ1-2; possibly TRBD1 for D (6 bases). The clonotype comes from a human donor in good health. The chain's CDR3 is CASGLDSNYGYTF. The CDR3 coding sequence is TGTGCTAGTGGCCTGGACAGCAACTATGGCTACACCTTC.